This T cell receptor beta chain appears in the sequencing data of a study of spatial heterogeneity in lung cancer. Study at large: Alpha-chain sequences were consistently detected in smaller numbers than beta-chain sequences. Averaged across combinations, each unique TCR and UMI pairing appeared more than ten times in raw reads, which were uncorrected. Study-level findings and limits: Among blood samples, ubiquitous expanded tumor TCRs appeared more at resection than at follow-up.

The time point is: sample taken at primary tumor resection. Whole RNA, which was extracted from tumor, nontumor lung tissue or frozen PBMC, was sequenced without any cell sorting. Donation came from around 72 patients with untreated early-stage non-small cell lung cancer. MiXCR, run by TCRdb on the 5' RACE reads, gives a single entry per CDR3 protein. The sample shows under 10,000 distinct CDR3 sequences, approximately 5% of them seen only once. In regard to this clonotype: Its antigen is not known. This beta chain appears as a stray read in a library generated for alpha chains; its size is not informative.

The V and J ends lost 1 base and 5 bases, in that order; junction bases with no gene match: 7. This CDR3 region has 16 residues. CDR1 and CDR2 from the germline V gene are MDHEN and SYDVKM. The clonotype comes from a male donor with early-stage non-small cell lung cancer. This chain joins TRBV28 and TRBJ2-5; TRBD2 matches at 10 bases. The material sequenced was PBMCs, taken at surgery. Here the CDR3 reads CASSLFASGGGETQYF. The DNA of the CDR3 is TGTGCCAGCAGTTTATTTGCTAGCGGGGGCGGGGAGACCCAGTACTTC.